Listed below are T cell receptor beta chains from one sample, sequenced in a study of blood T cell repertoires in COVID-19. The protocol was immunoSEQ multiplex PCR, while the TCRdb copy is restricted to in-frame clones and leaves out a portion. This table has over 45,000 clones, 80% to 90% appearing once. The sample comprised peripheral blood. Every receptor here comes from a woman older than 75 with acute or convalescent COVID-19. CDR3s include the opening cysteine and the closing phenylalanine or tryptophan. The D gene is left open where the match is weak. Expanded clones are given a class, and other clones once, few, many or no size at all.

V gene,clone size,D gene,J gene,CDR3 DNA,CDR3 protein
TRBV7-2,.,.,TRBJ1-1,TGTGCCAGCAGCTTGACCTCACAGGGGAACACTGAAGCTTTCTTT,CASSLTSQGNTEAFF
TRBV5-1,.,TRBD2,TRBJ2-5,TGCGCCAGCAGCTTGGTTGCGGGGGGGCCGAAAGAGACCCAGTACTTC,CASSLVAGGPKETQYF
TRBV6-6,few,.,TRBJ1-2,TGTGCCAGCACCTCAACGGGCTATGGCTACACCTTC,CASTSTGYGYTF
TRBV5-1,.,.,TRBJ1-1,TGCGCCAGCAGCTTGGACGGGTCAACTGAAGCTTTCTTT,CASSLDGSTEAFF
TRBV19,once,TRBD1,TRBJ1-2,TGTGCCAGTAGTATGGCAGGGGGGTTTAACTATGGCTACACCTTC,CASSMAGGFNYGYTF
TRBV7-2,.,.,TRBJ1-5,TGTGCCAGCTCCACGGACACACAGGGCGCTAGACCCCAGCATTTT,CASSTDTQGARPQHF
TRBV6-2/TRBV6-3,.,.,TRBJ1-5,TGTGCCAGCAGCTCCCCCGGGGTGCGCAATCAGCCCCAGCATTTT,CASSSPGVRNQPQHF
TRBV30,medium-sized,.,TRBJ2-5,TGTGCCTGGAGTGTAACGAGCGGGCCAACCGGCTCCCCCGAGACCCAGTACTTC,CAWSVTSGPTGSPETQYF
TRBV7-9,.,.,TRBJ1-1,TGTGCCAGCGGATGGGGGCGGAGAGCTTTCTTT,CASGWGRRAFF
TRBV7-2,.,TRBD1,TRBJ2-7,TGTGCCAGCAGTTTCACAGGGGGCAACGAGCAGTACTTC,CASSFTGGNEQYF
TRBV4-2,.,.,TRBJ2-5,TGTGCCAGCAGCCAAGACCAGGACACTTTCCAAGAGACCCAGTACTTC,CASSQDQDTFQETQYF
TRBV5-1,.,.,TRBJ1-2,TGCGCCAGCAGCTTGGGACAGTCTGGCTACACCTTC,CASSLGQSGYTF
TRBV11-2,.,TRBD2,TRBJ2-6,TGTGCCAGCAGCTCCCGACTAGCGGGGGTCTCTGGGGCCAACGTCCTGACTTTC,CASSSRLAGVSGANVLTF
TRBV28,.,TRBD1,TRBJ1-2,TGTGCCAGCAAGGACAGGGCCTCGTATGGCTACACCTTC,CASKDRASYGYTF
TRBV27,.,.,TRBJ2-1,TGTGCCAGCAGCCAGGGGGGCCCCTACAATGAGCAGTTCTTC,CASSQGGPYNEQFF
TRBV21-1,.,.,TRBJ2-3,TGTGCCAGCAGCAAAGGACTAATTTTTCGACAGGGGGCTGGAGATACGCAGTATTTT,CASSKGLIFRQGAGDTQYF
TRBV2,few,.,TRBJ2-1,TGTGCCAGCAGTGACTGGGAGCACGTGGGCAATGAGCAGTTCTTC,CASSDWEHVGNEQFF
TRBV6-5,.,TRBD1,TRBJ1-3,TGTGCCAGCAGTTACCGGCGGGACAGTGGAAACACCATATATTTT,CASSYRRDSGNTIYF
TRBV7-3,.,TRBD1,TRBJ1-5,TGTGCCAGCAGTCCTCAGGGGGGCGGGCCCCAGCATTTT,CASSPQGGGPQHF
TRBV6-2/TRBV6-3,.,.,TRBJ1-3,TGTGCCAGCAGTTACCGCGGGGGTCTTGGGAACACCATATATTTT,CASSYRGGLGNTIYF
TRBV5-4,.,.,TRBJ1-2,TGTGCCAGCAGCGGGGAGACCGGGAATGGCTACACCTTC,CASSGETGNGYTF
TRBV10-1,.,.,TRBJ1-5,TGCGCCAGCAGTGAGTCTAACGGCCCTTTTCCTACCTTCTCGACGGGGATCGGCAATCAGCCCCAGCATTTT,CASSESNGPFPTFSTGIGNQPQHF
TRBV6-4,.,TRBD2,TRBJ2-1,TGTGCCAGCAGTGACAGGAGGGGGACTAGCTCCTACAATGAGCAGTTCTTC,CASSDRRGTSSYNEQFF
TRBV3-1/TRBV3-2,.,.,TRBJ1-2,TGTGCCAGCAGCCTGTCTGACAGGAGCTATGGCTACACCTTC,CASSLSDRSYGYTF
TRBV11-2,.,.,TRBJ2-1,TGTGCCAGCAGCTCCCCATTCGCGTTCATTAGCTCCTACAATGAGCAGTTCTTC,CASSSPFAFISSYNEQFF
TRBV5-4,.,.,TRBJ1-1,TGTGCCAGCAGCCCTTCGACAGAGAACACTGAAGCTTTCTTT,CASSPSTENTEAFF
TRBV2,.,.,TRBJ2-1,TGTGCCAGCAGGTACGACTCCAGCTCCTACAATGAGCAGTTCTTC,CASRYDSSSYNEQFF
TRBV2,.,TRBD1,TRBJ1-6,TGTGCCAGCAGTTCCCGACAGGGGGCGCAGTCACCCCTCCACTTT,CASSSRQGAQSPLHF
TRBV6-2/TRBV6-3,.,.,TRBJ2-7,TGTGCCAGCAGTTACCCTGGAAGAGGACGGGGAAACGAGCAGTACTTC,CASSYPGRGRGNEQYF
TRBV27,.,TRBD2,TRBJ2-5,TGTGCCAGCAGTCCGGGAGGAGAGACCCAGTACTTC,CASSPGGETQYF
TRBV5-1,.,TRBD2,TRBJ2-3,TGCGCCAGCAGCACCAGCGGGACTAGCACAGATACGCAGTATTTT,CASSTSGTSTDTQYF
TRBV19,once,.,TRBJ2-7,TGTGCCAGTAGTCCGCGATGGGGAGGGGGTACCTACGAGCAGTACTTC,CASSPRWGGGTYEQYF
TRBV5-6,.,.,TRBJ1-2,TGTGCCAGCAGCCGCTCCCGACAGACTTGGAACTATGGCTACACCTTC,CASSRSRQTWNYGYTF
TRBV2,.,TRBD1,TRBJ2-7,TGTGCCAGCAGTACGACAGGGACCGAGCAGTACTTC,CASSTTGTEQYF
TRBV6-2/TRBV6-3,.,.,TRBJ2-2,TGTGCCAGCAGTTACTCGCGGGGTGGCGGGGAGCTGTTTTTT,CASSYSRGGGELFF
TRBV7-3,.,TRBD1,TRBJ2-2,TGTGCCAGCAGCTGGCGGACAGGGGGCTCCGGGGAGCTGTTTTTT,CASSWRTGGSGELFF
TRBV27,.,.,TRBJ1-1,TGTGCCAGCAGTCCCGAATGGCAGGGGCAGAACACTGAAGCTTTCTTT,CASSPEWQGQNTEAFF
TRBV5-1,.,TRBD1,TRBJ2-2,TGCGCCAGCAGCTGGGGACAGGGGGCCGGGGAGCTGTTTTTT,CASSWGQGAGELFF
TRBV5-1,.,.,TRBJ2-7,TGCGCCAGCAGCTTGCCGGGGAACCCCGACGAGCAGTACTTC,CASSLPGNPDEQYF
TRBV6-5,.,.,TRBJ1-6,TGTGCCAGCAGCCAACTTTCACCCCTCCACTTT,CASSQLSPLHF
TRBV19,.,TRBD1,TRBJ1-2,TGTGCCAGTAGCTCCGGGACAGTCTATGGCTACACCTTC,CASSSGTVYGYTF